Listed here are 5 T cell receptor beta chains from one sample, sequenced in a study of cytotoxic CD8 clonotypes in ibrutinib-treated CLL. Clones were sequenced by immunoSEQ multiplex PCR, and TCRdb holds only the in-frame ones, with some missing. There are roughly 130,000 clones in the sample; around 90% occur only once, and approximately 11% lies in the top ten. Sequencing used PBMCs, obtained after 12 months of ibrutinib treatment. The receptors here all came from a human donor with chronic lymphocytic leukemia.

This clone was found a few times. The CDR3 DNA reads as TGTGCCAGCAGTTCGGGACTAAACACCGGGGAGCTGTTTTTT. This encodes CASSSGLNTGELFF. The chain employs TRBV27 and TRBJ2-2; 7 nucleotides agree with TRBD2. The CDR3 consists of 14 residues. Trimming cost V 4 bases and J 2 bases; bases outside gene matches: 1. CDR1 and CDR2 from the germline V gene are MNHEY and SMNVEV (reference sequence).

The V call is TRBV7-8, the J call TRBJ2-1; D is ambiguous. The germline V and J ends were trimmed by 2 bases and 0 bases, with 8 bases remaining between them. Germline V gene sequence: CDR1 SGHVS, CDR2 FQNEAQ. CDR3 length: 15 amino acids. The CDR3 coding sequence is TGTGCCAGCAGCTTAAAGGCCAGCTCCTACAATGAGCAGTTCTTC. The encoded protein is CASSLKASSYNEQFF.

CDR3 loop: CASGLGNEQFF. For the CDR3, the DNA is TGTGCTAGTGGTTTGGGCAATGAGCAGTTCTTC. The J gene is TRBJ2-1, the V gene TRBV12-5; D unclear. Between the trimmed V and J ends, which lost 1 base and 6 bases, there was a span of 1 base. This CDR3 contains 11 residues. Looked up from germline, CDR1 is LGHNT and CDR2 is FRNRAP.

In its sample, this clone was seen a few times. The sample carries other DNA sequences with the same CDR3. This chain connects TRBV18 to TRBJ2-7; no clear D gene. V was shortened by 3 bases and J by 0 bases, with 3 bases between the two germline ends. CDR3 length: 12 amino acids. Germline CDR1 KGHSH, CDR2 LQKENI. Here the CDR3 DNA reads TGTGCCAGCTCACCGAGCTCCTACGAGCAGTACTTC. Protein: CASSPSSYEQYF. The complete variable domain, with remaining parts taken from reference TRBV18 and TRBJ2-7, reads NAGVMQNPRHLVRRRGQEARLRCSPMKGHSHVYWYRQLPEEGLKFMVYLQKENIIDESGMPKERFSAEFPKEGPSILRIQQVVRGDSAAYFCASSPSSYEQYFGPGTRLTVT.

The chain recombines TRBV6-5 with TRBJ1-1; D gene ambiguous. V lost 8 bases, J lost 5 bases, and 9 bases lay in between. Germline CDR1 and CDR2: MNHEY and SVGAGI. The CDR3 runs to 11 residues. The CDR3 protein is CASFIGTEAFF. The CDR3 DNA reads TGTGCCAGCTTCATAGGGACTGAAGCTTTCTTT.